The 16 T cell receptor beta chains listed next were all sequenced from one sample in a study of identical twins' blood T cells (dated by TCRdb to 2013 to 2014). Preparation of the library involved 5' RACE. TCRdb names Illumina Genome Analyzer IIx as the instrument used. The public reads were reprocessed in TCRdb via fastp at Q25 and MiXCR, keeping in-frame beta chains. Rows are unified per CDR3 protein, each entry keeping the most common DNA and genes. In all, the sample holds 300,000 to 450,000 distinct CDR3 sequences, and roughly 30% of those were seen once. The ten most abundant clones make up approximately 6.6% of the sample. Sequencing was done on a sample of PBMCs. These receptors came from a woman aged 18-55 years in good health.

In its sample, this clonotype was seen a few times. The chain uses TRBV12-3 or TRBV12-4 and TRBJ1-2; no firm D call. Trimming took 3 bases from V and 0 from J, leaving 11 bases between them. This CDR3 is built from 15 residues. CDR3 amino acids: CASSLGQPTNYGYTF. CDR3 nucleotide sequence: TGTGCCAGCAGTTTGGGCCAGCCGACTAACTATGGCTACACCTTC.

The sample holds a few counts of this clonotype. The chain has TRBV28 and TRBJ2-7; the D call may be TRBD1 or TRBD2 (5 bases each). Deletions cut 8 bases from V and 9 bases from J, with 11 bases between. Germline CDR1 and CDR2: MDHEN and SYDVKM. The CDR3 runs to 10 residues. The CDR3 DNA follows: TGTGCCAGCGGGGGTAATGGGCAGTACTTC. Protein: CASGGNGQYF.

The chain couples TRBV20-1 to TRBJ2-1, with no clear D. The CDR3 is 12 amino acids. V gave up 3 bases and J gave up 6 bases, with 9 bases separating them. The germline V gene has CDR1 DFQATT and CDR2 SNEGSKA (reference sequence). The CDR3 region has the DNA TGCAGTGCTAGTGCAGGCCTCAATGAGCAGTTCTTC. Translation: CSASAGLNEQFF.

This clonotype appeared a few times. J is TRBJ1-5 and V is TRBV20-1; weak D call: TRBD1 (5 bases). CDR3 size: 13 residues. V was cut by 1 base and J by 9 bases, with 13 bases left in between. The germline V gene has CDR1 DFQATT and CDR2 SNEGSKA (reference sequence). CDR3 coding DNA: TGCAGTGCTAGAGTTACGGGGCTCTCGCCCCAGCATTTT. Its protein is CSARVTGLSPQHF.

This sequence joins TRBV7-9 and TRBJ2-4; D is uncertain. Trimming took 3 bases from V and 1 from J, leaving 4 bases between them. CDR1 SEHNR and CDR2 FQNEAQ come from the germline V gene (reference sequence). CDR3 length: 13 residues. The DNA for the CDR3 is TGTGCCAGCAGCTTTCTGGCCAAAAACATTCAGTACTTC. Residues: CASSFLAKNIQYF. The full variable domain, its missing parts supplied by reference TRBV7-9 and TRBJ2-4, is DTGVSQNPRHKITKRGQNVTFRCDPISEHNRLYWYRQTLGQGPEFLTYFQNEAQLEKSRLLSDRFSAERPKGSFSTLEIQRTEQGDSAMYLCASSFLAKNIQYFGAGTRLSVL.

The V and J genes are TRBV6-1 and TRBJ1-1; 7 bases agree with TRBD1. Trimming at V came to 8 bases and at J to 6 bases, leaving 3 bases not matched to a gene. Germline CDR1 MNHNS, CDR2 SASEGT. The CDR3 totals 11 residues. The CDR3 reads CASADRPEAFF. CDR3 DNA sequence: TGTGCCAGCGCGGACAGGCCTGAAGCTTTCTTT.

V gene TRBV5-1 combines with J gene TRBJ1-6; D is possibly TRBD1 (5 bases). Trimming shortened V by 4 bases and J by 0 bases, and 17 bases separated the two germline ends. The CDR3 extends over 18 amino acids. The germline gives CDR1 SGHRS, CDR2 YFSETQ. As DNA, the CDR3 is TGCGCCAGCAGCCCGGACCCCTCAGGGCTCTCCTATAATTCACCCCTCCACTTT. Translated: CASSPDPSGLSYNSPLHF. Full variable domain (outside the CDR3, taken from reference TRBV5-1 and TRBJ1-6): KAGVTQTPRYLIKTRGQQVTLSCSPISGHRSVSWYQQTPGQGLQFLFEYFSETQRNKGNFPGRFSGRQFSNSRSEMNVSTLELGDSALYLCASSPDPSGLSYNSPLHFGNGTRLTVT.

J is TRBJ2-3 and V is TRBV3-1; no definite D call. Per the germline V gene, CDR1 is LGHDT and CDR2 is YNNKEL (reference sequence). CDR3 length: 15 residues. Trimming removed 4 bases at V and 0 bases at J, with 11 bases between. CDR3 DNA sequence: TGTGCCAGCAGCCCCTTACTGGGTAGCACAGATACGCAGTATTTT. Protein product: CASSPLLGSTDTQYF.

The chain combines TRBV29-1 with TRBJ2-3, with D possibly called TRBD1 or TRBD2 (6 bases each). Trimming took 2 bases from V and 4 from J, leaving 10 bases between them. The CDR3 totals 13 residues. Per germline, CDR1 SQVTM and CDR2 ANQGSEA. In DNA, the CDR3 is TGCAGCGTTGAATCGGGGGCCGCAGATACGCAGTATTTT. Translation: CSVESGAADTQYF.

The sample holds many counts of this clonotype. The genes are TRBV11-2 and TRBJ1-5; 7 positions agree with TRBD1. V dropped 0 bases and J dropped 2; count of bases not matched to a gene: 4. The CDR3 covers 16 residues. Germline CDR1 is SGHAT and CDR2 is FQNNGV. In DNA form, the CDR3 reads TGTGCCAGCAGCTTAGATGGGAGGGGGCGCAATCAGCCCCAGCATTTT. Its protein is CASSLDGRGRNQPQHF.

A few counts support this clonotype. The J gene is TRBJ1-2, the V gene TRBV5-5; D remains unclear. V lost 2 bases to trimming and J lost 2 bases, with 13 bases between them. Per germline, CDR1 SGHKS and CDR2 YYEKEE (reference sequence). This CDR3 has 15 amino acids. This CDR3 is CASSFNPVENYGYTF. CDR3 bases: TGTGCCAGCAGCTTTAATCCAGTAGAAAACTATGGCTACACCTTC.

In its sample, this clonotype was seen a few times. The chain couples TRBV29-1 to TRBJ1-2; D is perhaps TRBD1 (5 bases). CDR1 and CDR2 from the germline V gene are SQVTM and ANQGSEA. CDR3 size: 13 residues. The V and J ends lost 3 bases and 5 bases respectively, with 13 bases between them. The chain's CDR3 is CSVETRDAYGYTF. CDR3 DNA sequence: TGCAGCGTTGAGACGAGGGACGCGTATGGCTACACCTTC.

CDR3 region: CASYDREGYNEQFF. The CDR3 DNA is TGTGCCAGCTACGACAGGGAGGGCTACAATGAGCAGTTCTTC. The rearrangement uses TRBV2 and TRBJ2-1, with D perhaps being TRBD1 or TRBD2 (7 bases each). The germline V gene encodes CDR1 SNHLY and CDR2 FYNNEI. Trimming shortened V by 8 bases and J by 3 bases, and 14 bases separated the two germline ends. The CDR3 runs 14 residues.

The gene calls are TRBV12-5 and TRBJ2-7; D is perhaps TRBD1 or TRBD2 (5 bases each). The CDR3 spans 15 residues. Germline V gene sequence: CDR1 LGHNT, CDR2 FRNRAP. Trimming took off 4 bases at V and 2 bases at J, with 15 bases between the two ends. The CDR3 is CASGSGAPFPYEQYF. The CDR3 DNA follows: TGTGCTAGTGGTTCCGGGGCCCCTTTCCCCTACGAGCAGTACTTC.

The chain combines TRBV15 with TRBJ2-1; 8 bases fit TRBD2. CDR1 is LNHNV and CDR2 is YYDKDF in the germline V gene (reference sequence). The CDR3 sequence is 13 residues long. Trimming took 8 bases from V and 4 from J; bases not matched to a gene: 4. CDR3 nucleotides: TGTGCCACCGCGCTAGCGGGTTACAATGAGCAGTTCTTC. It is translated as CATALAGYNEQFF.

This clonotype was picked up many times. The chain employs TRBV6-1 and TRBJ2-7; no reliable D call. The CDR3 is 10 amino acids. CDR1 is MNHNS and CDR2 is SASEGT in the germline V gene. V was pared by 3 bases and J by 3 bases, with 0 bases between. The chain's CDR3 is CASSDYEQYF. The CDR3 DNA follows: TGTGCCAGCAGTGACTACGAGCAGTACTTC.